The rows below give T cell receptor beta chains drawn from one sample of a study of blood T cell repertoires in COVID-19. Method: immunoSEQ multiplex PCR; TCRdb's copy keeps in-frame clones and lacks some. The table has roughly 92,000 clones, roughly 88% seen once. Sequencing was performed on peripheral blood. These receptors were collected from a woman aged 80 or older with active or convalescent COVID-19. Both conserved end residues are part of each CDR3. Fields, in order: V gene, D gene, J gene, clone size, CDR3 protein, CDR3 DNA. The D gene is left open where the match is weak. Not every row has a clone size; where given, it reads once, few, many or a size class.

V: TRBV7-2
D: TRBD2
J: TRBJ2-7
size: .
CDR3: CASSAPGLAVYEQYF
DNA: TGTGCCAGCAGCGCACCGGGACTAGCGGTCTACGAGCAGTACTTC

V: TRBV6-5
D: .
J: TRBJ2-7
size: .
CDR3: CASSYSGPYEQYF
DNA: TGTGCCAGCAGTTACTCGGGGCCCTACGAGCAGTACTTC

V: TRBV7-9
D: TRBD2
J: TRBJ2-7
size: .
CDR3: CASSLAAGGEQYF
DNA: TGTGCCAGCAGCTTAGCGGCGGGGGGTGAGCAGTACTTC

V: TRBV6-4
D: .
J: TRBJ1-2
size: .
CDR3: CASSDNLWSGYTF
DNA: TGTGCCAGCAGTGATAACCTGTGGAGTGGCTACACCTTC

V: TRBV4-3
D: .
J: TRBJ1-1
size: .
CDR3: CASSQDLKRAGTEAFF
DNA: TGCGCCAGCAGCCAAGATCTGAAGAGGGCGGGAACTGAAGCTTTCTTT

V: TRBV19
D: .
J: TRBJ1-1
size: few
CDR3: CASKRGNHMNTEAFF
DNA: TGTGCCAGTAAGCGAGGGAATCACATGAACACTGAAGCTTTCTTT

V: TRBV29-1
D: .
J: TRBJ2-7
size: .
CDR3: CSVEEAGHEQYF
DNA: TGCAGCGTTGAGGAGGCGGGACACGAGCAGTACTTC

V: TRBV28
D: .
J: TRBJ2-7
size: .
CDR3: CASRVAGGPYEQYF
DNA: TGTGCCAGCAGGGTCGCCGGGGGTCCCTACGAGCAGTACTTC

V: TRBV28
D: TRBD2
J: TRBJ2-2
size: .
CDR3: CASSIAGGRIASGELFF
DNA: TGTGCCAGCAGCATAGCGGGAGGTCGCATTGCTTCCGGGGAGCTGTTTTTT

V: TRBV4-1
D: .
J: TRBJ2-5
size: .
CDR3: CASSQWGGNAETQYF
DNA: TGCGCCAGCAGCCAATGGGGCGGTAACGCGGAGACCCAGTACTTC

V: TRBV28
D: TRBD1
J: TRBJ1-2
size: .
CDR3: CASSATGGAGYGYTF
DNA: TGTGCCAGCAGTGCCACAGGGGGCGCCGGCTATGGCTACACCTTC

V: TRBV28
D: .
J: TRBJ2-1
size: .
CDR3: CASSLRYEQFF
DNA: TGTGCCAGCAGTTTGAGGTATGAGCAGTTCTTC

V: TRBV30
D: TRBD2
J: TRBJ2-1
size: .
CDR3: CAWSFSGSSIYEQFF
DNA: TGTGCCTGGAGTTTTAGCGGGAGCAGTATATATGAGCAGTTCTTC

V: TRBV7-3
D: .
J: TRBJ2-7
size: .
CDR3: CASSLALAHEQYF
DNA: TGTGCCAGCAGCTTGGCTCTTGCTCACGAGCAGTACTTC

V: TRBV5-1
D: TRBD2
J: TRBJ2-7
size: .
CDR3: CASSLVGTSPDEQYF
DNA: TGCGCCAGCAGCTTGGTAGGGACTAGCCCCGACGAGCAGTACTTC

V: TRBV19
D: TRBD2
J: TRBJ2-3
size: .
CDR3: CASSLGTSGGTRTDTQYF
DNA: TGTGCCAGTAGTCTTGGGACTAGCGGGGGGACAAGAACAGATACGCAGTATTTT

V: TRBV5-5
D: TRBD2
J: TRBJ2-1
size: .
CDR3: CASRQLATYNEQFF
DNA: TGTGCCAGCAGACAACTAGCGACCTACAATGAGCAGTTCTTC

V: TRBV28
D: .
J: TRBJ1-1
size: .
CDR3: CASRPPGLSLNTEAFF
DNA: TGTGCCAGCAGGCCGCCGGGACTCAGCTTGAACACTGAAGCTTTCTTT

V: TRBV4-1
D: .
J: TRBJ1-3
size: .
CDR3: CASSQDNFGNTIYF
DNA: TGCGCCAGCAGCCAAGATAACTTTGGAAACACCATATATTTT

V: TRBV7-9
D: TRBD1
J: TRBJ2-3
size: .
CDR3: CASSSRDRITDTQYF
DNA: TGTGCCAGCAGCTCGAGGGACAGAATTACAGATACGCAGTATTTT

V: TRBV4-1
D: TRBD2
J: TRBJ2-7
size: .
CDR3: CASSLGRGNGLYEQYF
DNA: TGCGCCAGCAGCCTGGGGCGGGGGAACGGTCTCTACGAGCAGTACTTC

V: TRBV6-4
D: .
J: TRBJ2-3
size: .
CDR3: CASSDSGGDTQYF
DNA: TGTGCCAGCAGTGACTCAGGGGGAGATACGCAGTATTTT

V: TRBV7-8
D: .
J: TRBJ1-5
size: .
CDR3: CASSLGQNNQPQHF
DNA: TGTGCCAGCAGCTTGGGCCAAAACAATCAGCCCCAGCATTTT

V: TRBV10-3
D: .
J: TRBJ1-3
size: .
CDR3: CAVTGTGNTIYF
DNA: TGTGCCGTTACAGGGACCGGAAACACCATATATTTT

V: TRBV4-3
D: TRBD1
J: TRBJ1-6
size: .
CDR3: CASSQVRTGPSPLHF
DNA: TGCGCCAGCAGCCAGGTTCGGACAGGTCCTTCACCCCTCCACTTT

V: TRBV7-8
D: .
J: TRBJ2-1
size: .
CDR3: CASSRSGWANEQFF
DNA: TGTGCCAGCAGCCGTAGCGGATGGGCCAATGAGCAGTTCTTC

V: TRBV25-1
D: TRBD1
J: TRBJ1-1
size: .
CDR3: CASRGTGWTEAFF
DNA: TGTGCCAGCAGGGGGACAGGGTGGACTGAAGCTTTCTTT

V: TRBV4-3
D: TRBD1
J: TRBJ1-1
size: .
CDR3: CASSQFDRGTEAFF
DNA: TGCGCCAGCAGCCAATTCGACAGGGGCACTGAAGCTTTCTTT

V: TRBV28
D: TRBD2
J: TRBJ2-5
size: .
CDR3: CASSLFESGLAETQYF
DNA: TGTGCCAGCAGTTTATTCGAGTCGGGACTAGCAGAGACCCAGTACTTC

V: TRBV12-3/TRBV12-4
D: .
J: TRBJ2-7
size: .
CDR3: CASSATSYEQYF
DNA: TGTGCCAGCAGCGCGACATCCTACGAGCAGTACTTC

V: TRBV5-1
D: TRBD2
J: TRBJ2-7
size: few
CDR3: CASSLLAGDSHEQYF
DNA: TGCGCCAGCAGCCTCCTAGCGGGAGATTCCCACGAGCAGTACTTC

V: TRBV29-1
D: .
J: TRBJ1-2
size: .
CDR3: CSVPIGTGHYGYTF
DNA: TGCAGCGTTCCTATTGGTACAGGGCACTATGGCTACACCTTC

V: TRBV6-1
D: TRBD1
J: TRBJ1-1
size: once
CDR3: CASSEGGTAAEAFF
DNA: TGTGCCAGCAGTGAAGGGGGGACAGCAGCCGAAGCTTTCTTT

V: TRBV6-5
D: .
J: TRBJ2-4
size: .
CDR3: CASMDYSNIKNIQYF
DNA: TGTGCCAGCATGGACTATTCTAATATCAAAAACATTCAGTACTTC

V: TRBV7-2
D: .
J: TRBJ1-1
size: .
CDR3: CASSFGGQSNTEAFF
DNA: TGTGCCAGCAGCTTCGGTGGACAATCGAACACTGAAGCTTTCTTT

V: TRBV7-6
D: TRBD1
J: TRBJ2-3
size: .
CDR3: CASSKQGIGGTDTQYF
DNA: TGTGCCAGCAGCAAACAGGGGATTGGAGGCACAGATACGCAGTATTTT

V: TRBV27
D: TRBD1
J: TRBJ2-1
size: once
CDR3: CASRGTGLRRNEQFF
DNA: TGTGCCAGCAGGGGGACAGGGCTTCGTCGGAATGAGCAGTTCTTC

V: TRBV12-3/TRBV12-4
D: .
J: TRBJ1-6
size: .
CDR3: CASSTQGRSPLHF
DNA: TGTGCCAGCAGTACCCAGGGTCGGTCACCCCTCCACTTT

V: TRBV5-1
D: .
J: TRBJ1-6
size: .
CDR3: CASSLGQASSYNSPLHF
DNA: TGCGCCAGCAGCTTGGGACAGGCGAGCTCCTATAATTCACCCCTCCACTTT

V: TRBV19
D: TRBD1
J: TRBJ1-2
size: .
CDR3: CASSKGQGGYGYTF
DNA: TGTGCCAGTAGTAAGGGACAGGGTGGCTATGGCTACACCTTC

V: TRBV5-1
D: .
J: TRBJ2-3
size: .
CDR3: CASSRLQEDTQYF
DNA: TGCGCCAGCAGCCGATTACAAGAAGATACGCAGTATTTT

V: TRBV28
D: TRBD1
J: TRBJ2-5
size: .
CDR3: CASSPTTGPQETQYF
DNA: TGTGCCAGCAGTCCTACGACAGGGCCCCAAGAGACCCAGTACTTC